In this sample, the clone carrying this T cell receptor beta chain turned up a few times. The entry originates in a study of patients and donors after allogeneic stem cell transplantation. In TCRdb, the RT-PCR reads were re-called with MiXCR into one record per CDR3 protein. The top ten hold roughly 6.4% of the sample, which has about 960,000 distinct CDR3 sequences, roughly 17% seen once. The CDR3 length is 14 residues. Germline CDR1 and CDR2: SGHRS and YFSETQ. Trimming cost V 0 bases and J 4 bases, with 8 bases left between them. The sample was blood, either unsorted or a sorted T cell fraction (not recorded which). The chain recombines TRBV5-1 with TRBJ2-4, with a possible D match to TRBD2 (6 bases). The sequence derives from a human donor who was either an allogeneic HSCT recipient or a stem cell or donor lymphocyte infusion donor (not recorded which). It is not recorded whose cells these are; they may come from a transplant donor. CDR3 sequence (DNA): TGCGCCAGCAGCTTGGAGGGGACTAAAAACATTCAGTACTTC. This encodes CASSLEGTKNIQYF.